A selection of T cell receptor beta chains follows, all from one sample in a study of T cells in Graves' hyperthyroidism and ophthalmopathy. TCRdb analysed the multiplex PCR reads with MiXCR anew, one entry per CDR3 protein. The sample contains around 180,000 distinct CDR3 sequences, about 15% of which appear only once. The sample was blood. These receptors all stem from a woman aged 45-65 years with Graves' hyperthyroidism. CDR3s include the opening cysteine and the closing phenylalanine or tryptophan. A D gene is named only where the DNA matches it firmly. Expanded clones get a size class; other rows say once, few or many, or leave the size out.

abundance	len	v_gene	j_gene	d_gene	CDR3aa	CDR3nt
.	14	TRBV20-1	TRBJ2-2	.	CSAGRGLNTGELFF	TGCAGTGCTGGGAGGGGGCTAAACACCGGGGAGCTGTTTTTT
.	12	TRBV30	TRBJ2-7	.	CAWRDRSYEQYF	TGTGCCTGGAGAGACAGATCCTACGAGCAGTACTTC
few	14	TRBV5-5	TRBJ1-1	TRBD1	CASSFYDRDTEAFF	TGTGCCAGCAGCTTCTATGACAGGGACACTGAAGCTTTCTTT
many	15	TRBV6-1	TRBJ1-2	TRBD1	CASRDRGRAGYGYTF	TGTGCCAGCAGGGACAGGGGGCGAGCCGGCTATGGCTACACCTTC
many	15	TRBV20-1	TRBJ2-7	TRBD2	CSALSGRGGSYEQYF	TGCAGTGCCCTCAGCGGGAGAGGGGGCTCCTACGAGCAGTACTTC
.	15	TRBV28	TRBJ1-2	TRBD1	CASRGIGTGNYGYTF	TGTGCCAGCAGGGGAATCGGGACAGGAAACTATGGCTACACCTTC
many	15	TRBV4-2	TRBJ2-7	TRBD2	CASSQERGSSYEQYF	TGTGCCAGCAGCCAAGAGCGGGGGAGCTCCTACGAGCAGTACTTC
many	16	TRBV15	TRBJ1-1	TRBD1	CATSPTGTGMNTEAFF	TGTGCCACCAGCCCCACGGGGACAGGCATGAACACTGAAGCTTTCTTT
many	13	TRBV6-2/TRBV6-3	TRBJ1-5	.	CASSYQGHQPQHF	TGTGCCAGCAGCTACCAGGGACACCAGCCCCAGCATTTT
many	15	TRBV3-1	TRBJ2-4	.	CASSPPGTLLDIQYF	TGTGCCAGCAGCCCTCCCGGGACTCTACTGGACATTCAGTACTTC
many	14	TRBV7-2	TRBJ2-7	TRBD2	CASSITGTRDEQYF	TGTGCCAGCAGCATAACCGGGACTAGAGACGAGCAGTACTTC
few	14	TRBV11-2	TRBJ2-5	.	CASSLSVSGRPQYF	TGTGCCAGCAGCTTAAGTGTTTCGGGCCGGCCACAGTACTTC
.	14	TRBV7-6	TRBJ2-5	.	CASSLGASLETQYF	TGTGCCAGCAGCCTGGGCGCTTCTCTGGAGACCCAGTACTTC
many	14	TRBV11-2	TRBJ1-1	.	CASKGGSLNTEAFF	TGTGCCAGCAAGGGAGGTAGCTTGAACACTGAAGCTTTCTTT
many	15	TRBV6-1	TRBJ1-5	.	CASTLRGVGNQPQHF	TGTGCCAGCACCTTACGGGGGGTCGGCAATCAGCCCCAGCATTTT